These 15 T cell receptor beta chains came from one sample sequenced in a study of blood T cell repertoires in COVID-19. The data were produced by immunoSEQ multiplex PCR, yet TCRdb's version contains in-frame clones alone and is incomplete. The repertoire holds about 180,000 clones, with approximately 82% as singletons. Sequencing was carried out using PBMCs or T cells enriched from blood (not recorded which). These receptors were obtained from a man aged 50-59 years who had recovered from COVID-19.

Here the CDR3 DNA reads TGTGCCAGCAGCCCCGATAGAGATACGCAGTATTTT. Its translation: CASSPDRDTQYF. V gene TRBV5-8 combines with J gene TRBJ2-3; D ambiguous. Germline CDR1 is SGHTS and CDR2 is YDEGEE. V lost 4 bases, J lost 5 bases, and 8 bases lay in between. This CDR3 is built from 12 residues.

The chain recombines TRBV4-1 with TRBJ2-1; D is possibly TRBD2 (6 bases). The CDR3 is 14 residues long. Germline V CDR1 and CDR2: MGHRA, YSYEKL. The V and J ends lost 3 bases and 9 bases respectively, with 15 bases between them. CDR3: CASSHRRGEGEQFF. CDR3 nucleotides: TGCGCCAGCAGCCACAGGAGGGGCGAGGGTGAGCAGTTCTTC.

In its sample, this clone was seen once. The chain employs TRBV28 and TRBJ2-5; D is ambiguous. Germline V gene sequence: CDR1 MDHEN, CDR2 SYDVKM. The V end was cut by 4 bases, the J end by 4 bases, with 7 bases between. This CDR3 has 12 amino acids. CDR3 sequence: CASSSNIETQYF. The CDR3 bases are TGTGCCAGCAGTTCCAACATAGAGACCCAGTACTTC.

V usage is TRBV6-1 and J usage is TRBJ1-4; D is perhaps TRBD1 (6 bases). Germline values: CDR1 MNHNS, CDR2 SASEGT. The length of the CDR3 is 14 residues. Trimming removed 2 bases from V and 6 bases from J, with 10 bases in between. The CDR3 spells CASSERAGDEKLFF. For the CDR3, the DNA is TGTGCCAGCAGTGAACGGGCAGGGGATGAAAAACTGTTTTTT.

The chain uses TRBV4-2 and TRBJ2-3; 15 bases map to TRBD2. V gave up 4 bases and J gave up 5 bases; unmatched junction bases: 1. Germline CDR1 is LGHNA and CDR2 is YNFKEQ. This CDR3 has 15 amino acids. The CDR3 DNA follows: TGTGCCAGCAGCCCGGGACTAGCGGGGGGAGATACGCAGTATTTT. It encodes CASSPGLAGGDTQYF.

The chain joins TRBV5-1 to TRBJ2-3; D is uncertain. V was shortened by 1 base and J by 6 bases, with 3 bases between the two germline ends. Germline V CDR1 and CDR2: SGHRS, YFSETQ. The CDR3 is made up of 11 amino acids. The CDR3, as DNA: TGCGCCAGCAGCTTGTCGGATACGCAGTATTTT. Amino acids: CASSLSDTQYF.

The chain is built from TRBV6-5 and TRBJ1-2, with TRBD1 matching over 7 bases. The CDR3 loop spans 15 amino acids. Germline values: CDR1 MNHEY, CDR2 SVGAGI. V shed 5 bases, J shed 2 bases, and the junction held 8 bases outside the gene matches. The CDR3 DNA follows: TGTGCCAGCAGTAGTGACGGACAGGCGAACTATGGCTACACCTTC. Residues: CASSSDGQANYGYTF.

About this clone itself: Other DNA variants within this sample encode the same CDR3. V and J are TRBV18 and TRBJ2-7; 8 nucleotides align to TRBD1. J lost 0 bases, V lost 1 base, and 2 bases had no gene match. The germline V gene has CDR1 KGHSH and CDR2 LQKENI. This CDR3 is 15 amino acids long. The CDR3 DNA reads TGTGCCAGCTCACCACGACAGGGGAGCTCCTACGAGCAGTACTTC. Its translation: CASSPRQGSSYEQYF.

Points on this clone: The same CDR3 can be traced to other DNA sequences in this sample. CDR3 sequence (DNA): TGTGCCAGCTCACCCTCCGGCGGCTATGGCTACACCTTC. It is translated as CASSPSGGYGYTF. The chain combines TRBV18 with TRBJ1-2, with unresolved D. This CDR3 has 13 residues. Germline V lookup: CDR1 KGHSH, CDR2 LQKENI. With 3 bases removed from V and 4 bases from J, the gap between germline ends came to 9 bases. The full variable domain, in which reference TRBV18 and TRBJ1-2 provide the parts outside the CDR3, is NAGVMQNPRHLVRRRGQEARLRCSPMKGHSHVYWYRQLPEEGLKFMVYLQKENIIDESGMPKERFSAEFPKEGPSILRIQQVVRGDSAAYFCASSPSGGYGYTFGSGTRLTVV.

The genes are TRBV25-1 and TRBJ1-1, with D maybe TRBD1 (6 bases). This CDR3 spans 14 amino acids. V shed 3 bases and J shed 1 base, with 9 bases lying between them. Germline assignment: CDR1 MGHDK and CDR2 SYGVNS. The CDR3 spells CASSEHRANTEAFF. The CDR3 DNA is TGTGCCAGCAGTGAGCACAGGGCGAACACTGAAGCTTTCTTT.

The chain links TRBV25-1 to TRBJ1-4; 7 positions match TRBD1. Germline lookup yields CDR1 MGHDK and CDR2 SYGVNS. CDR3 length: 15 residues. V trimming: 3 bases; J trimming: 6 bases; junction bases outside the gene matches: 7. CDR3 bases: TGTGCCAGCAGTGATGCGGGACAGAGGTATGAAAAACTGTTTTTT. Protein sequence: CASSDAGQRYEKLFF. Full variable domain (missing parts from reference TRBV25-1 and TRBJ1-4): EADIYQTPRYLVIGTGKKITLECSQTMGHDKMYWYQQDPGMELHLIHYSYGVNSTEKGDLSSESTVSRIRTEHFPLTLESARPSHTSQYLCASSDAGQRYEKLFFGSGTQLSVL.

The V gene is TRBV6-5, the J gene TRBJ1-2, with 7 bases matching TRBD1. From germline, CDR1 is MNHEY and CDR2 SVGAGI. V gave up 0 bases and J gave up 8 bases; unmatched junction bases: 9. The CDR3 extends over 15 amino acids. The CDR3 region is CASSYSPSTGQGYTF. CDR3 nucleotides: TGTGCCAGCAGTTACTCCCCCTCGACAGGGCAAGGCTACACCTTC.

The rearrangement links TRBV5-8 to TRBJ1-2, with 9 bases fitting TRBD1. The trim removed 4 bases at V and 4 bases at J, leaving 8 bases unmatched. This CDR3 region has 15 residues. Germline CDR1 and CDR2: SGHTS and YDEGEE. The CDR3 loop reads CASSTRTGAIYGYTF. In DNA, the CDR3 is TGTGCCAGCAGCACAAGGACAGGGGCGATCTATGGCTACACCTTC.

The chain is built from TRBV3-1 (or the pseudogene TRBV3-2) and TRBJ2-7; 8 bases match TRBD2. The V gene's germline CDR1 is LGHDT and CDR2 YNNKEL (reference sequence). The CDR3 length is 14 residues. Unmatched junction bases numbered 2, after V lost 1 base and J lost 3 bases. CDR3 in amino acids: CASSQGGLVYEQYF. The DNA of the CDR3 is TGTGCCAGCAGCCAAGGGGGACTAGTCTACGAGCAGTACTTC.

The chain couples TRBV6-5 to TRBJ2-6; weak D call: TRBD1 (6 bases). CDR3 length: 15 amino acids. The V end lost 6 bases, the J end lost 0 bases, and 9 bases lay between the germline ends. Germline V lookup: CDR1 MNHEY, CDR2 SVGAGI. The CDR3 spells CASSWGHSGANVLTF. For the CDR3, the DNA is TGTGCCAGCAGCTGGGGACACTCTGGGGCCAACGTCCTGACTTTC.